This passage covers 25 T cell receptor beta chains from one sample sequenced in a study of T cell responses to AZD1222 COVID-19 vaccine (dated by TCRdb to 2020 to 2023). The meaning of the sample's time point label: about 28 days (+/-7) after the second vaccine dose. The sample's treatment or condition label, in plain terms: meningococcal conjugate vaccine given as trial control. The method was the immunoSEQ multiplex PCR assay. Entries here come from immuneACCESS through TCRdb and include only in-frame sequences with V and J called. Some clones fail to appear in such tables; in the studies checked, an unresolved V gene covers under half of the shortfall, and the cause of the remainder is unknown. The sample table holds around 140,000 clones, of which roughly 85% were seen once. Together, the top ten hold roughly 8.7% of the sample. This specimen consisted of peripheral blood, obtained 28 days after the second dose of the MenACWY control vaccine. These TCRs come from an adult who received the MenACWY meningococcal vaccine as a control.

This chain's CDR3 is CASSLKGAGSPLHF. CDR3 in DNA: TGTGCCAGCAGTTTGAAGGGGGCTGGCTCACCCCTCCACTTT. This chain joins TRBV6-5 and TRBJ1-6; 7 bases align to TRBD1. The CDR3 totals 14 residues. V shed 4 bases and J 10 bases; nucleotides not matched to a gene: 7. The germline gives CDR1 MNHEY, CDR2 SVGAGI.

The V call is TRBV6-2 or TRBV6-3, the J call TRBJ1-1; D possibly corresponds to TRBD1 (5 bases). Germline CDR1 and CDR2: MNHEY and SVGEGT. V was clipped by 0 bases and J by 11 bases, with 13 bases between them. The CDR3 is made up of 13 amino acids. CDR3 coding DNA: TGTGCCAGCAGTTACTCGATTGGGGGAAATGCTTTCTTT. Protein: CASSYSIGGNAFF.

The V gene is TRBV27, the J gene TRBJ1-3, with a weak D call TRBD1 (5 bases). Trimming took 5 bases from V and 0 from J, leaving 20 bases between them. CDR3 length: 18 amino acids. Germline loops: CDR1 MNHEY, CDR2 SMNVEV (reference sequence). Here the CDR3 DNA reads TGTGCCAGCAGTCCAGAGGCCAGGGCGTACTACTCTGGAAACACCATATATTTT. Protein sequence: CASSPEARAYYSGNTIYF.

The chain links TRBV6-1 to TRBJ2-7; D remains unclear. Germline loops: CDR1 MNHNS, CDR2 SASEGT. V was pared by 3 bases and J by 2 bases, with 11 bases between. The CDR3 has 14 amino acids. Here the CDR3 DNA reads TGTGCCAGCAGTGATCTGGGATCGCCCTACGAGCAGTACGTC. Translating it yields CASSDLGSPYEQYV.

This clone was observed a few times. The chain combines TRBV10-3 with TRBJ2-2; TRBD1 might be the D (6 bases). CDR3 length: 15 amino acids. Germline V gene lookup returns CDR1 ENHRY and CDR2 SYGVKD. This CDR3 is CAIAGDSKNTGELFF. The DNA for the CDR3 is TGTGCTATCGCAGGGGATTCTAAGAACACCGGGGAGCTGTTTTTT.

The CDR3 loop reads CASRSTAGANTGELFF. In DNA, the CDR3 is TGTGCCAGCAGATCCACGGCAGGCGCGAACACCGGGGAGCTGTTTTTT. The chain joins TRBV7-9 to TRBJ2-2, with D hard to call. Between the trimmed V and J ends, which lost 6 bases and 0 bases, there was a span of 14 bases. The CDR3 runs to 16 residues. The germline gives CDR1 SEHNR, CDR2 FQNEAQ (reference sequence).

V is TRBV4-2 and J is TRBJ1-4; a possible D gene is TRBD1 (5 bases). V was clipped by 8 bases and J by 2 bases, with 15 bases between them. CDR1 LGHNA and CDR2 YNFKEQ come from the germline V gene. This CDR3 contains 15 residues. The CDR3 bases are TGTGCCAGCTCCCCGCAGGGAAACACTAATGAAAAACTGTTTTTT. It yields the protein CASSPQGNTNEKLFF.

This sequence joins TRBV11-2 and TRBJ2-1; the D gene is possibly TRBD2 (7 bases). The V end lost 5 bases, the J end lost 7 bases, and 15 bases lay between the germline ends. Germline assignment: CDR1 SGHAT and CDR2 FQNNGV. The length of the CDR3 is 14 residues. The CDR3 DNA reads as TGTGCCAGCAGCCAGGCGGGGGCAGCGAATGAGCAGTTCTTC. It is translated as CASSQAGAANEQFF.

The chain has TRBV11-2 and TRBJ1-4, with 7 positions matching TRBD1. The CDR3 consists of 16 residues. Germline V gives CDR1 SGHAT, CDR2 FQNNGV. V shed 1 base, J shed 6 bases, and the junction held 8 bases outside the gene matches. The CDR3 nucleotides read TGTGCCAGCAGCTTAGGCGGTGGACAGGTTTATGAAAAACTGTTTTTT. It encodes CASSLGGGQVYEKLFF.

The CDR3 reads CASTLSSQAGQPQHF. As DNA, the CDR3 is TGTGCCAGCACCCTTAGTAGTCAGGCGGGTCAGCCCCAGCATTTT. The chain uses TRBV7-2 and TRBJ1-5; unclear D gene. The CDR3 totals 15 residues. From germline, CDR1 is SGHTA and CDR2 FQGNSA. Trimming cost V 7 bases and J 6 bases, with 19 bases left between them.

The rearrangement uses TRBV19 and TRBJ1-1; unclear D gene. Trimming took off 5 bases at V and 8 bases at J, with 12 bases between the two ends. Germline assignment: CDR1 LNHDA and CDR2 SQIVND (reference sequence). This CDR3 is 12 amino acids long. This CDR3 is CASSLAHREAFF. CDR3 bases: TGTGCCAGTAGTCTGGCCCACCGGGAAGCTTTCTTT.

V usage is TRBV7-9 and J usage is TRBJ2-7, with a possible D match to TRBD1 (6 bases). V gave up 3 bases and J gave up 0 bases, with 9 bases separating them. The CDR3 loop spans 14 amino acids. Germline CDR1 is SEHNR and CDR2 is FQNEAQ (reference sequence). The DNA of the CDR3 is TGTGCCAGCAGCTTTGACAGGAGCTCCTACGAGCAGTACGTC. Translation gives CASSFDRSSYEQYV.

CDR3 in DNA: TGTGCCAGCAGCAGCGGAGCCGAAGCTTTCTTT. Protein: CASSSGAEAFF. The chain uses TRBV7-3 and TRBJ1-1; D remains unclear. In germline, CDR1 is SGHTA, CDR2 FQGTGA. This CDR3 is built from 11 residues. Trimming removed 5 bases at V and 8 bases at J, with 9 bases between.

The chain couples TRBV15 to TRBJ1-1; D not resolved. Germline CDR1 LNHNV, CDR2 YYDKDF (reference sequence). Trimming took off 10 bases at V and 6 bases at J, with 3 bases between the two ends. The CDR3 runs 8 residues. The CDR3 sequence is CASSEAFF. In DNA form, the CDR3 reads TGTGCCAGTTCTGAAGCTTTCTTT.

V gene TRBV19 combines with J gene TRBJ1-1, with D perhaps TRBD1 (6 bases). V lost 6 bases to trimming and J lost 1 base, with 12 bases between them. There are 14 residues in the CDR3. Germline CDR1 reads LNHDA; CDR2 reads SQIVND (reference sequence). CDR3 nucleotide sequence: TGTGCCAGTAGGGAGACAGGACGGAACACTGAAGCTTTCTTT. It translates to CASRETGRNTEAFF. The whole variable domain, remainder taken from reference TRBV19 and TRBJ1-1, is DGGITQSPKYLFRKEGQNVTLSCEQNLNHDAMYWYRQDPGQGLRLIYYSQIVNDFQKGDIAEGYSVSREKKESFPLTVTSAQKNPTAFYLCASRETGRNTEAFFGQGTRLTVV.

This sequence joins TRBV11-3 and TRBJ2-7, with 9 nucleotides matching TRBD1. The germline gives CDR1 SGHNT, CDR2 YENEEA. This CDR3 is 15 amino acids long. The ends lost 5 bases at V and 0 bases at J; junction bases unmatched: 5. Written as DNA, the CDR3 is TGTGCCAGCAGCCCCCGGGGACAGGGCTCCTACGAGCAGTACTTC. It codes for CASSPRGQGSYEQYF.

This clone appeared once. The chain joins TRBV3-1 (or the pseudogene TRBV3-2) to TRBJ2-3; TRBD2 might be the D (6 bases). The CDR3 totals 13 residues. Trimming took off 6 bases at V and 12 bases at J, with 19 bases between the two ends. Germline CDR1 and CDR2: LGHDT and YNNKEL (reference sequence). The CDR3 reads CASSPRLGTPQYF. DNA of the CDR3: TGTGCCAGCAGTCCCCGACTCGGGACTCCTCAGTATTTT.

The chain links TRBV7-3 to TRBJ2-7; 9 nucleotides match TRBD2. Per germline, CDR1 SGHTA and CDR2 FQGTGA. This CDR3 contains 17 residues. Trimming removed 1 base from V and 1 base from J; junction bases left unmatched: 8. As DNA, the CDR3 is TGTGCCAGCAGCTTAAACGGTCCAGCGGGAGGTTCCTACGAGCAGTACTTC. Translating gives CASSLNGPAGGSYEQYF.

The DNA for the CDR3 is TGTGCCAGCAGCTTAGTAGACAGGGGGTCGTGGTCCTATAATTCACCCCTCCACTTT. This translates into CASSLVDRGSWSYNSPLHF. V is TRBV7-8 and J is TRBJ1-6; 9 bases align to TRBD1. The V gene end was trimmed by 1 base and the J gene end by 1 base; junction bases not matched to a gene: 8. The CDR3 sequence is 19 residues long. Germline assignment: CDR1 SGHVS and CDR2 FQNEAQ.

This chain connects TRBV30 to TRBJ1-5, with TRBD1 matching 7 bases. V gave up 2 bases and J gave up 4 bases; unmatched junction bases: 8. The CDR3 has 15 amino acids. CDR1 is GTSNPN and CDR2 is SVGIG in the germline V gene (reference sequence). Written as DNA, the CDR3 is TGTGCCTGGAGTAAAGGGGACAGACTAAATCAGCCCCAGCATTTT. Its translation: CAWSKGDRLNQPQHF.

The CDR3 reads CAISESSGGISSSTDTQYF. CDR3 in DNA: TGTGCCATCAGTGAGTCTAGCGGGGGGATATCATCTAGCACAGATACGCAGTATTTT. The V gene is TRBV10-3, the J gene TRBJ2-3; 10 positions match TRBD2. Germline V gene sequence: CDR1 ENHRY, CDR2 SYGVKD. This CDR3 is built from 19 residues. The junction had 9 bases not matched to a gene; V was cut back by 0 bases and J by 0 bases.

The chain combines TRBV11-2 with TRBJ2-1; D might be TRBD2 (5 bases). Trimming pared 1 base from V and 7 bases from J, leaving 14 bases between. The CDR3 covers 15 residues. Looked up from germline, CDR1 is SGHAT and CDR2 is FQNNGV. This CDR3 reads CASSLAVGRLNEQFF. The CDR3 coding sequence is TGTGCCAGCAGCTTAGCGGTAGGGAGACTGAATGAGCAGTTCTTC.

V gene TRBV5-1 combines with J gene TRBJ2-1; D gene uncertain. V shed 4 bases and J shed 9 bases, with 17 bases lying between them. Germline CDR1 and CDR2: SGHRS and YFSETQ. There are 14 residues in the CDR3. CDR3 in DNA: TGCGCCAGCAGCAGGTCCGCGCAAGTGACTGAGCAGTTCTTC. Residues: CASSRSAQVTEQFF.

The chain carries TRBV4-1 and TRBJ1-1; no clear D. This CDR3 is built from 14 residues. Germline loops: CDR1 MGHRA, CDR2 YSYEKL. With 1 base removed from V and 0 bases from J, the gap between germline ends came to 6 bases. CDR3 sequence (DNA): TGCGCCAGCAGCCAAGGGGCTTTGAACACTGAAGCTTTCTTT. Translated: CASSQGALNTEAFF.

V and J are TRBV6-2 or TRBV6-3 and TRBJ2-2; 16 bases line up with TRBD2. This CDR3 is built from 18 residues. V was clipped by 6 bases and J by 4 bases; unmatched bases: 8. Per the germline V gene, CDR1 is MNHEY and CDR2 is SVGEGT. The DNA of the CDR3 is TGTGCCAGCAGCCCGGGACTAGCGGGAGGGCCGTTCACCGGGGAGCTGTTTTTT. Its protein is CASSPGLAGGPFTGELFF.